What follows are 15 T cell receptor beta chains derived from one specimen sequenced in a study of shared clonotypes between healthy human individuals. Repertoires were generated with immunoSEQ multiplex PCR, while TCRdb's copy carries only in-frame clones and drops some. The sample has approximately 1.5 million clones, around 98% seen once. The sequencing input was naive CD4+ T cells sorted from blood. Regarding subset: CD45RA+ positively selected. These receptors were obtained from a young man in good health.

The chain combines TRBV5-4 with TRBJ1-2; TRBD1 agrees at 8 bases. CDR1 and CDR2 from the germline V gene are SGHNT and YYREEE (reference sequence). The CDR3 totals 15 residues. V was clipped by 2 bases and J by 11 bases; unmatched bases: 14. This CDR3 is CASSFFGRGLVAYTF. In DNA, the CDR3 is TGTGCCAGCAGCTTTTTTGGCAGGGGGCTTGTGGCTTACACCTTC.

The rearrangement links TRBV5-4 to TRBJ2-7; TRBD2 matches 13 bases. Germline V gene data show CDR1 as SGHNT and CDR2 as YYREEE (reference sequence). Trimming took 4 bases from V and 6 from J; bases not matched to a gene: 7. The CDR3 length is 15 residues. CDR3 sequence: CASSKWTSGSPEQYF. DNA for the CDR3: TGTGCCAGCAGCAAATGGACTAGCGGGAGTCCCGAGCAGTACTTC.

The gene calls are TRBV5-5 and TRBJ1-2; no firm D call. With 0 bases removed from V and 4 bases from J, the gap between germline ends came to 10 bases. Germline V gene sequence: CDR1 SGHKS, CDR2 YYEKEE (reference sequence). There are 14 residues in the CDR3. CDR3 protein: CASSLVEVIYGYTF. The CDR3 DNA reads TGTGCCAGCAGCTTGGTTGAGGTAATCTATGGCTACACCTTC.

In nucleotides, the CDR3 is TGTGCCAGCTCACCTACGCCCGCTCTATCGGGCTATGGCTACACCTTC. As protein: CASSPTPALSGYGYTF. V gene TRBV18 combines with J gene TRBJ1-2; D remains ambiguous. V lost 3 bases, J lost 4 bases, and 18 bases lay in between. Per the germline V gene, CDR1 is KGHSH and CDR2 is LQKENI. The CDR3 sequence is 16 residues long.

The sample holds one count of this clone. The gene calls are TRBV15 and TRBJ2-2; D might be TRBD2 (5 bases). V lost 0 bases and J lost 6, with 11 bases in between. Germline V gene data show CDR1 as LNHNV and CDR2 as YYDKDF (reference sequence). The CDR3 totals 15 residues. DNA of the CDR3: TGTGCCACCAGCAGAGATCTAGAGGGAGCCGGGGAGCTGTTTTTT. This sequence encodes CATSRDLEGAGELFF.

CDR3 sequence reads: CASKRDRADTEAFF. For the CDR3, the DNA is TGTGCCAGCAAGCGGGACAGGGCGGACACTGAAGCTTTCTTT. The chain joins TRBV2 to TRBJ1-1; 9 positions match TRBD1. The germline V gene has CDR1 SNHLY and CDR2 FYNNEI. The CDR3 runs to 14 residues. Germline trimming cut 7 bases from V and 3 bases from J; bases unmatched to any gene: 6.

The chain uses TRBV27 and TRBJ2-3, with TRBD2 matching over 8 bases. V shed 3 bases, J shed 2 bases, and the junction held 7 bases outside the gene matches. CDR1 is MNHEY and CDR2 is SMNVEV in the germline V gene (reference sequence). The CDR3 length is 16 residues. CDR3 sequence reads: CASSFLAGGNTDTQYF. Written as DNA, the CDR3 is TGTGCCAGCAGTTTTCTGGCGGGAGGTAACACAGATACGCAGTATTTT.

This chain links TRBV6-6 with TRBJ2-7; no definite D call. Germline values: CDR1 MNHNY, CDR2 SVGAGI (reference sequence). The CDR3 has 16 residues. Between the trimmed V and J ends, which lost 5 bases and 0 bases, there was a span of 17 bases. The CDR3 DNA reads TGTGCCAGCAGTGGAACAATTGTGGGGTCCTCCTACGAGCAGTACTTC. Protein product: CASSGTIVGSSYEQYF.

V usage is TRBV7-2 and J usage is TRBJ1-5; D possibly corresponds to TRBD1 (6 bases). Trimming took 5 bases from V and 1 from J, leaving 12 bases between them. The CDR3 has 15 residues. Germline CDR1 reads SGHTA; CDR2 reads FQGNSA. The CDR3 spells CASSPRGGSNQPQHF. In DNA, the CDR3 is TGTGCCAGCAGCCCCAGGGGTGGAAGCAATCAGCCCCAGCATTTT.

The V call is TRBV9, the J call TRBJ2-1; TRBD2 matches at 12 bases. The V gene end was trimmed by 0 bases and the J gene end by 6 bases; junction bases not matched to a gene: 7. CDR1 is SGDLS, CDR2 YYNGEE, per germline. This CDR3 spans 17 amino acids. This chain's CDR3 is CASSVETSSGRANEQFF. CDR3 sequence (DNA): TGTGCCAGCAGCGTAGAGACATCTAGCGGGAGGGCCAATGAGCAGTTCTTC.

The chain joins TRBV7-6 to TRBJ2-3; perhaps TRBD2 as D (6 bases). CDR3 length equals 18 residues. Trimming pared 5 bases from V and 6 bases from J, leaving 27 bases between. The germline V gene has CDR1 SGHVS and CDR2 FNYEAQ. Here the CDR3 DNA reads TGTGCCAGCAGCCTAAGGGAAACAGCCGGGGGAGCGGGCGATACGCAGTATTTT. As protein: CASSLRETAGGAGDTQYF.

J is TRBJ2-7 and V is TRBV9; D not certain. Germline V gives CDR1 SGDLS, CDR2 YYNGEE. The CDR3 extends over 14 amino acids. Trimming pared 0 bases from V and 3 bases from J, leaving 10 bases between. CDR3 DNA sequence: TGTGCCAGCAGCGTAGTGGCGTTTGGCTACGAGCAGTACTTC. Translation: CASSVVAFGYEQYF.

As to this clone: This same CDR3 is encoded by further DNA sequences in the sample. The chain combines TRBV5-4 with TRBJ2-5; perhaps TRBD2 as D (5 bases). V was clipped by 0 bases and J by 0 bases, with 6 bases between them. The germline V gene has CDR1 SGHNT and CDR2 YYREEE (reference sequence). CDR3 length: 14 amino acids. The CDR3 loop reads CASSLAGYQETQYF. CDR3 DNA: TGTGCCAGCAGCTTGGCGGGGTACCAAGAGACCCAGTACTTC.

The chain carries TRBV7-9 and TRBJ2-1; 7 positions agree with TRBD2. The CDR3 has 13 amino acids. In germline, CDR1 is SEHNR, CDR2 FQNEAQ (reference sequence). The V gene end was trimmed by 6 bases and the J gene end by 6 bases; junction bases not matched to a gene: 5. In DNA, the CDR3 is TGTGCCAGCAGAGCCTCGGGGGGCAATGAGCAGTTCTTC. This gives the protein CASRASGGNEQFF.

Points on this clone: Other DNA sequences in this specimen translate into the identical CDR3. The chain combines TRBV19 with TRBJ2-3; 7 bases are a match to TRBD2. The CDR3 totals 14 residues. The V gene's germline CDR1 is LNHDA and CDR2 SQIVND (reference sequence). Germline trimming cut 4 bases from V and 1 base from J; bases unmatched to any gene: 2. CDR3 sequence reads: CASSTSGGTDTQYF. The DNA for the CDR3 is TGTGCCAGTAGTACTAGCGGAGGCACAGATACGCAGTATTTT.